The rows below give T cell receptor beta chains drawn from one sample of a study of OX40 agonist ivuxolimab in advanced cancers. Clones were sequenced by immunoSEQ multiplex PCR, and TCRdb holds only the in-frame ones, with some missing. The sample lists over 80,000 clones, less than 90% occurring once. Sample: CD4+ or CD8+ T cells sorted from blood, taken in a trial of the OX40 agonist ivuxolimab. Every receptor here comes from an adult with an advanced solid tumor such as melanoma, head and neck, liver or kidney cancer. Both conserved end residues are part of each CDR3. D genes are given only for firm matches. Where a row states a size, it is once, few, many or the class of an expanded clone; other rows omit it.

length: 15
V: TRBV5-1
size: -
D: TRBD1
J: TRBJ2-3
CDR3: CASSLRGQSTDTQYF
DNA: TGCGCCAGCAGCTTGAGGGGACAGAGTACAGATACGCAGTATTTT

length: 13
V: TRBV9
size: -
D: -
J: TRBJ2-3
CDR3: CASSVSSRDTQYF
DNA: TGTGCCAGCAGCGTTTCTAGCAGGGATACGCAGTATTTT

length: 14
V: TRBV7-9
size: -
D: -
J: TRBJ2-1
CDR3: CASTLPGLDNEQFF
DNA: TGTGCCAGCACTCTTCCCGGCCTAGACAATGAGCAGTTCTTC

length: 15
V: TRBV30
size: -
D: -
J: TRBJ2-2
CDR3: CAFRRGRLGTGELFF
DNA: TGTGCCTTCAGACGGGGGCGGCTGGGGACCGGGGAGCTGTTTTTT

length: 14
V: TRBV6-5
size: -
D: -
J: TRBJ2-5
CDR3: CASSPTLNLQTQYF
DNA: TGTGCCAGCAGTCCCACCCTGAATCTGCAGACCCAGTACTTC

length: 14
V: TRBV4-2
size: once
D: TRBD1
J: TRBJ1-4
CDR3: CASSSRQGPEKLFF
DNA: TGTGCCAGCAGCTCCCGACAGGGTCCGGAAAAACTGTTTTTT

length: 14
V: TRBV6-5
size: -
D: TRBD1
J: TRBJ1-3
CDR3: CASSRQGGDNTIYF
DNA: TGTGCCAGCAGTCGACAGGGAGGTGACAACACCATATATTTT

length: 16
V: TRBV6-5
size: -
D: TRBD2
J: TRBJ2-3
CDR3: CASSFSGGLQTDTQYF
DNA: TGTGCCAGCAGTTTTAGCGGGGGGCTTCAGACTGATACGCAGTATTTT

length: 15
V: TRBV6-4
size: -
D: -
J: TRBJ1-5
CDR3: CASSEMFGVGQPQHF
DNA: TGTGCCAGCAGTGAAATGTTCGGGGTCGGTCAGCCCCAGCATTTT

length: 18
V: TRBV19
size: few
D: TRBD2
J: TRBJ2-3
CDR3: CASSMPRASGFSTDTQYF
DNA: TGTGCCAGTAGTATGCCCCGGGCTAGCGGGTTTAGCACAGATACGCAGTATTTT

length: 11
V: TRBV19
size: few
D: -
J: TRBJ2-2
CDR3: CASRGTGELFF
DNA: TGTGCCAGTAGGGGGACCGGGGAGCTGTTTTTT

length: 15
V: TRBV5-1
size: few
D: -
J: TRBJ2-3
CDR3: CASTPSLAGTDTQYF
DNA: TGCGCCAGCACCCCTTCGCTCGCGGGCACAGATACGCAGTATTTT

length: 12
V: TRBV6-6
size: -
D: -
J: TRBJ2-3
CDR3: CASSYSGDTQYF
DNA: TGTGCCAGCAGTTACTCAGGTGATACGCAGTATTTT

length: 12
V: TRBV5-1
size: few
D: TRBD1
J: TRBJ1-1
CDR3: CASSFGQGEAFF
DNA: TGCGCCAGCAGCTTCGGACAGGGCGAAGCTTTCTTT

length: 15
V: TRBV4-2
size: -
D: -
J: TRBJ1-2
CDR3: CASSQMEGPGYGYTF
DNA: TGTGCCAGCAGCCAAATGGAGGGACCGGGCTATGGCTACACCTTC

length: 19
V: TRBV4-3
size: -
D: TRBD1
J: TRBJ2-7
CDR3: CASSQQSKGTGGISYEQYF
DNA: TGCGCCAGCAGCCAACAAAGCAAAGGGACAGGGGGGATCTCCTACGAGCAGTACTTC

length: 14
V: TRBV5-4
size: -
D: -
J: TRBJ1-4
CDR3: CASSTQQGGEKLFF
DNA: TGTGCCAGCAGCACGCAGCAGGGTGGTGAAAAACTGTTTTTT

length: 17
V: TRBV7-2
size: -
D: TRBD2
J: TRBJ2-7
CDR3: CASSPSELAGANYEQYF
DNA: TGTGCCAGCAGCCCCAGCGAACTAGCGGGGGCCAACTACGAGCAGTACTTC

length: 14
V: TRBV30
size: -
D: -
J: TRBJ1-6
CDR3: CAWSPRDRNSPLHF
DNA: TGTGCCTGGAGTCCCAGGGACCGTAATTCACCCCTCCACTTT

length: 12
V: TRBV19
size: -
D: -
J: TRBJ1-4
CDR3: CASSMVWEKLFF
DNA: TGTGCCAGTAGTATGGTTTGGGAAAAACTGTTTTTT

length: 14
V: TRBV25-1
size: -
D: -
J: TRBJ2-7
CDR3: CASSDLSVMGNQYF
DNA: TGTGCCAGCAGTGACCTGAGTGTTATGGGAAATCAGTACTTC

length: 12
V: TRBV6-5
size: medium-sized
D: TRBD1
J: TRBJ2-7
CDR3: CASSQTGTEQYF
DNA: TGTGCCAGCAGCCAGACAGGGACCGAGCAGTACTTC

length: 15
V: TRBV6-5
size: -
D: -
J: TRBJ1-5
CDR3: CASNPGQGGNQPQHF
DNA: TGTGCCAGCAACCCGGGGCAGGGTGGCAATCAGCCCCAGCATTTT

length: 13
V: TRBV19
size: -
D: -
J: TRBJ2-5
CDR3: CAAGVQGSETQYF
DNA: TGTGCCGCCGGGGTCCAGGGAAGCGAGACCCAGTACTTC

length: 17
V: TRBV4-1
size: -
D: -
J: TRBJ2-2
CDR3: CASSQDYATSRTGELFF
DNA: TGCGCCAGCAGCCAAGATTATGCGACATCCAGGACCGGGGAGCTGTTTTTT

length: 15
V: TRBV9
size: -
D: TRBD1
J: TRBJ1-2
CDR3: CASSPGQVSDYGYTF
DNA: TGTGCCAGCAGCCCCGGACAGGTATCGGACTATGGCTACACCTTC

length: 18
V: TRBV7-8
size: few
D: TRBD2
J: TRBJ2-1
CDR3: CASSLALRLAGGRNEQFF
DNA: TGTGCCAGCAGCTTAGCGCTAAGACTAGCGGGGGGAAGGAATGAGCAGTTCTTC

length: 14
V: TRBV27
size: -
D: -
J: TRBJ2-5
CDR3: CASSQSGRIETQYF
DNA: TGTGCCAGCAGTCAATCAGGGAGGATCGAGACCCAGTACTTC

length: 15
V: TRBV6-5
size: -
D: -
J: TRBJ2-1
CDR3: CASREPLGSYNEQFF
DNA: TGTGCCAGCAGAGAACCACTAGGATCCTACAATGAGCAGTTCTTC

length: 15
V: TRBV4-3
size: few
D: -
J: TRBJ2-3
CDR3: CASSQADFRTDTQYF
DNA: TGCGCCAGCAGCCAAGCGGACTTCCGCACAGATACGCAGTATTTT

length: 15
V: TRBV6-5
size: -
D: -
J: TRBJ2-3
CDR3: CASSLGDLSTDTQYF
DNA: TGTGCCAGCAGTTTAGGGGACTTATCAACAGATACGCAGTATTTT

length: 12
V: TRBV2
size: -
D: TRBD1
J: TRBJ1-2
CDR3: CASSSQGAGYTF
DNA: TGTGCCAGCAGTTCACAGGGGGCTGGCTACACCTTC

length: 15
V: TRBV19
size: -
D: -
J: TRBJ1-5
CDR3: CASREHGDQNQPQHF
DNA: TGTGCCAGTAGGGAGCACGGAGATCAAAATCAGCCCCAGCATTTT

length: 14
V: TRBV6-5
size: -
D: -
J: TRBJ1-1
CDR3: CASTKRVGGDEAFF
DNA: TGTGCCAGCACCAAAAGAGTCGGAGGAGATGAAGCTTTCTTT

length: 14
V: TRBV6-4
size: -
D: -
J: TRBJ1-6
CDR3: CARPGTAYNSPLHF
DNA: TGTGCCCGACCCGGAACGGCTTATAATTCACCCCTCCACTTT

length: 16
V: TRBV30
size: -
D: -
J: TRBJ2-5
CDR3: CAWSVSDMVILQTQYF
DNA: TGTGCCTGGAGTGTCTCGGACATGGTAATCCTACAGACCCAGTACTTC

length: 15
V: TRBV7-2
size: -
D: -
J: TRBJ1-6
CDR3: CASSLEAIRDSPLHF
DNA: TGTGCCAGCAGCTTAGAGGCGATAAGAGATTCACCCCTCCACTTT

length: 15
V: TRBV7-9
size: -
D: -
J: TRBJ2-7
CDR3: CASSLAGPLSYEQYF
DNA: TGTGCCAGCAGCTTAGCAGGCCCCCTCTCCTACGAGCAGTACTTC

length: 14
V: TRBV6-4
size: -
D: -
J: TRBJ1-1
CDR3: CASSDSSRGTEAFF
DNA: TGTGCCAGCAGTGACTCATCCAGGGGTACTGAAGCTTTCTTT

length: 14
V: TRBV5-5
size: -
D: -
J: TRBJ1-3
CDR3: CASSLDLRGNTIYF
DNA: TGTGCCAGCAGCTTGGATTTAAGGGGAAACACCATATATTTT

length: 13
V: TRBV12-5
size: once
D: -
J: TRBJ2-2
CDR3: CASGSGNTGELFF
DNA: TGTGCTAGTGGTTCAGGGAACACCGGGGAGCTGTTTTTT

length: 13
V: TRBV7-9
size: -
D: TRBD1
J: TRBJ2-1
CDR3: CASSWDRDNEQFF
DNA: TGTGCCAGCAGCTGGGACAGGGACAATGAGCAGTTCTTC

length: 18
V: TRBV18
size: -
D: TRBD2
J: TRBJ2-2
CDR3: CASSPTSGDAGNTGELFF
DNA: TGTGCCAGCTCACCGACTAGCGGGGATGCAGGGAACACCGGGGAGCTGTTTTTT